These T cell receptor beta chains were read from a single sample in a study of blood T cell repertoires in COVID-19. Profiling relied on immunoSEQ multiplex PCR, and the TCRdb table lists in-frame clones only, not all of them. The sample contains 55,000 to 70,000 clones, about 90% of which appear only once. The specimen was peripheral blood. The origin of the receptors is a man in his 60s with active or convalescent COVID-19. The CDR3 runs from the conserved cysteine through the conserved F or W. A D gene is named only where the DNA matches it firmly. Part of the rows lack a size; the others show once, few, many or a class for expanded clones.

.	.	TRBV6-5	TRBJ1-2	CASSRQQGSGYGYTF	TGTGCCAGCAGTCGTCAACAGGGAAGCGGCTATGGCTACACCTTC
.	.	TRBV2	TRBJ1-1	CASSERIWNTEAFF	TGTGCCAGCAGTGAGAGGATATGGAACACTGAAGCTTTCTTT
.	.	TRBV25-1	TRBJ1-5	CASSGSRGYSNQPQHF	TGTGCCAGCAGTGGTTCCAGGGGATATAGCAATCAGCCCCAGCATTTT
TRBD1	.	TRBV2	TRBJ1-2	CASRTGGGGYTF	TGTGCCAGCAGGACAGGGGGCGGAGGCTACACCTTC
.	once	TRBV13	TRBJ1-1	CASSPLDTEAFF	TGTGCCAGCAGTCCCCTCGACACTGAAGCTTTCTTT
.	once	TRBV19	TRBJ2-7	CASSSQRAPYEQYF	TGTGCCAGTAGCTCCCAGCGGGCCCCCTACGAGCAGTACTTC
.	.	TRBV2	TRBJ1-1	CASRKGVAGLTEAFF	TGTGCCAGCAGGAAGGGGGTGGCAGGGCTCACTGAAGCTTTCTTT
.	.	TRBV18	TRBJ2-5	CASSPGQQETQYF	TGTGCCAGCTCACCGGGGCAGCAAGAGACCCAGTACTTC
.	.	TRBV7-2	TRBJ1-6	CASSLYADTRDSPLHF	TGTGCCAGCAGCTTATACGCGGACACCCGCGATTCACCCCTCCACTTT
TRBD2	.	TRBV11-2	TRBJ2-1	CASSLASGSPFF	TGTGCCAGCAGCTTAGCTAGCGGGAGCCCGTTCTTC
.	once	TRBV5-8	TRBJ1-5	CASSFEFGGDQPQHF	TGTGCCAGCAGCTTCGAATTTGGGGGGGATCAGCCCCAGCATTTT
TRBD1	few	TRBV6-5	TRBJ1-1	CASSYFPRGTNTEAFF	TGTGCCAGCAGTTACTTTCCCAGGGGGACGAACACTGAAGCTTTCTTT
.	.	TRBV7-8	TRBJ2-7	CASSSDRGYEQYF	TGTGCCAGCAGCTCGGACCGGGGCTACGAGCAGTACTTC
TRBD1	.	TRBV15	TRBJ1-5	CATKTGMEGQPQHF	TGTGCCACCAAGACAGGGATGGAAGGTCAGCCCCAGCATTTT
TRBD1	.	TRBV2	TRBJ1-1	CASRTGQGAWAFF	TGTGCCAGCAGAACCGGACAGGGCGCGTGGGCTTTCTTT
TRBD1	few	TRBV7-2	TRBJ2-7	CASSLGGQGPMREQYF	TGTGCCAGCAGCTTAGGGGGACAGGGACCGATGAGGGAGCAGTACTTC
TRBD2	.	TRBV14	TRBJ2-1	CASSRASGRNEQFF	TGTGCCAGCAGCCGGGCTAGCGGGAGGAATGAGCAGTTCTTC
.	.	TRBV5-1	TRBJ2-7	CASSLVDFSYEQYF	TGCGCCAGCAGCTTGGTGGACTTCTCCTACGAGCAGTACTTC
.	.	TRBV5-1	TRBJ2-1	CASSLEWRGEQFF	TGCGCCAGCAGCCTGGAATGGAGGGGTGAGCAGTTCTTC
TRBD1	.	TRBV4-2	TRBJ1-1	CASSQGQGSTEAFF	TGTGCCAGCAGCCAAGGACAGGGAAGCACTGAAGCTTTCTTT
.	.	TRBV6-1	TRBJ2-2	CASSEGSRLVEDTGELFF	TGTGCCAGCAGTGAAGGATCCCGACTGGTTGAGGACACCGGGGAGCTGTTTTTT
.	.	TRBV3-1/TRBV3-2	TRBJ2-3	CASSLTSKTQYF	TGTGCCAGCAGCCTAACAAGTAAAACGCAGTATTTT
.	.	TRBV7-2	TRBJ2-4	CASSLEDSLVNIQYF	TGTGCCAGCAGCTTAGAGGATAGCCTGGTAAACATTCAGTACTTC
.	.	TRBV7-3	TRBJ2-1	CASSSVSTGYNEQFF	TGTGCCAGCAGCTCCGTTTCGACGGGCTACAATGAGCAGTTCTTC
.	.	TRBV7-2	TRBJ2-5	CASSPGTLVNQETQYF	TGTGCCAGCAGCCCAGGGACTTTGGTCAACCAAGAGACCCAGTACTTC
.	.	TRBV3-1/TRBV3-2	TRBJ1-2	CASSQEGPYGYTF	TGTGCCAGCAGCCAAGAGGGCCCTTATGGCTACACCTTC
.	.	TRBV5-1	TRBJ2-1	CASSLVGWVRGYNEQFF	TGCGCCAGCAGCTTGGTGGGATGGGTTCGGGGGTACAATGAGCAGTTCTTC
.	.	TRBV6-5	TRBJ1-3	CATVWAGGSGNTIYF	TGTGCCACAGTATGGGCCGGGGGCTCTGGAAACACCATATATTTT
TRBD1	.	TRBV24-1	TRBJ1-1	CATSDTGTGGTEAFF	TGTGCCACCAGTGACACCGGGACAGGGGGCACTGAAGCTTTCTTT
.	.	TRBV5-1	TRBJ2-5	CASSPTGYQETQYF	TGCGCCAGCAGCCCGACAGGTTATCAAGAGACCCAGTACTTC
TRBD1	once	TRBV23-1	TRBJ2-7	CASTTPGQQYEQYF	TGCGCCAGCACCACGCCGGGACAGCAGTACGAGCAGTACTTC
TRBD1	.	TRBV7-2	TRBJ1-1	CASSLTGVGNTEAFF	TGTGCCAGCAGCTTGACAGGGGTGGGGAACACTGAAGCTTTCTTT
.	.	TRBV24-1	TRBJ2-7	CATSAPQGSGYEQYF	TGTGCCACCAGTGCCCCGCAGGGGTCAGGCTACGAGCAGTACTTC
.	.	TRBV28	TRBJ1-1	CASITTTWNTEAFF	TGTGCCAGCATCACTACCACCTGGAACACTGAAGCTTTCTTT